The 21 T cell receptor beta chains in this list originate from one sample, sequenced in a study of long-term antiretroviral therapy in people with HIV. The run of the v3.0 immunoSEQ assay was at survey level. Using immunoSEQ multiplex PCR, the repertoire was profiled, and TCRdb retains in-frame clones only, with some absent. The table has 44,000 or so clones, more than 90% seen once. This sample comprised unsorted PBMCs, obtained 3.7 years after starting antiretroviral therapy. These TCRs come from a woman in her forties or fifties with HIV.

The chain recombines TRBV5-3 with TRBJ2-2; 11 bases are shared with TRBD2. TRBV5-3 belongs to the ORF category, with a function that is uncertain. This CDR3 has 16 residues. V gave up 8 bases and J gave up 3 bases; unmatched junction bases: 9. CDR3 protein: CASSGGATWDTGELFF. In DNA form, the CDR3 reads TGTGCCAGTAGCGGGGGGGCTACCTGGGACACCGGGGAGCTGTTTTTT.

This sequence joins TRBV7-9 and TRBJ2-5, with 8 positions matching TRBD1. The V gene end was trimmed by 3 bases and the J gene end by 3 bases; junction bases not matched to a gene: 6. The CDR3 length is 15 residues. CDR1 and CDR2 from the germline V gene are SEHNR and FQNEAQ (reference sequence). The CDR3 DNA follows: TGTGCCAGCAGCTTCTCGTCAGGGGGCGAAGAGACCCAGTACTTC. It yields the protein CASSFSSGGEETQYF.

This chain connects TRBV9 to TRBJ1-3, with 7 bases lining up with TRBD1. Germline V CDR1 and CDR2: SGDLS, YYNGEE. The CDR3 is made up of 16 amino acids. V trimming: 3 bases; J trimming: 4 bases; junction bases outside the gene matches: 10. CDR3 bases: TGTGCCAGCAGCGCACCGCTAACAGGGGAGGGAAACACCATATATTTT. Protein product: CASSAPLTGEGNTIYF.

J is TRBJ2-3 and V is TRBV2, with 9 bases matching TRBD1. V trimming: 5 bases; J trimming: 1 base; junction bases outside the gene matches: 4. CDR1 and CDR2 from the germline V gene are SNHLY and FYNNEI. This CDR3 contains 15 residues. CDR3 sequence: CASSPRQGGTDTQYF. Written as DNA, the CDR3 is TGTGCCAGCAGTCCCAGACAGGGGGGCACAGATACGCAGTATTTT.

In this sample, this clone turned up a few times. The V gene is TRBV5-5, the J gene TRBJ1-1, with D maybe TRBD1 (5 bases). V was clipped by 3 bases and J by 1 base, with 10 bases between them. The CDR3 contains 14 residues. Germline values: CDR1 SGHKS, CDR2 YYEKEE (reference sequence). The CDR3 sequence is CASSSIGGNTEAFF. DNA of the CDR3: TGTGCCAGCAGCTCGATTGGGGGGAACACTGAAGCTTTCTTT.

The chain is built from TRBV27 and TRBJ2-1; no clear D gene. Looked up from germline, CDR1 is MNHEY and CDR2 is SMNVEV (reference sequence). The V and J ends lost 3 bases and 1 base respectively, with 7 bases between them. The CDR3 extends over 14 amino acids. In DNA, the CDR3 is TGTGCCAGCAGTTTGGGGTCTTCCTACAATGAGCAGTTCTTC. Translation: CASSLGSSYNEQFF.

The chain is built from TRBV19 and TRBJ1-2; 7 nucleotides agree with TRBD1. CDR1 and CDR2 (germline): LNHDA, SQIVND (reference sequence). V lost 6 bases and J lost 5; bases outside the gene matches: 12. The CDR3 sequence is 15 residues long. In nucleotides, the CDR3 is TGTGCCAGTAGCTACAGGGGTCGGCGGGGTTATGGCTACACCTTC. It encodes CASSYRGRRGYGYTF.

The chain recombines TRBV7-2 with TRBJ1-5; TRBD1 aligns across 12 bases. This CDR3 comprises 15 residues. V shed 8 bases, J shed 6 bases, and the junction held 8 bases outside the gene matches. CDR1 is SGHTA, CDR2 FQGNSA, per germline. The CDR3 coding sequence is TGTGCCAGCGGGACAGGGGGCGAGATCCGTCAGCCCCAGCATTTT. It yields the protein CASGTGGEIRQPQHF.

This clone showed up just a few times. The chain is built from TRBV2 and TRBJ2-3; possible D gene TRBD2, 6 bases. V shed 4 bases and J shed 5 bases, with 13 bases lying between them. Per the germline V gene, CDR1 is SNHLY and CDR2 is FYNNEI. The length of the CDR3 is 14 residues. CDR3 sequence: CASSVPIGGDTQYF. The CDR3 nucleotides read TGTGCCAGCAGTGTCCCGATCGGGGGAGATACGCAGTATTTT.

The chain combines TRBV5-1 with TRBJ2-3, with D uncertain. With 5 bases removed from V and 2 bases from J, the gap between germline ends came to 12 bases. Germline CDR1 is SGHRS and CDR2 is YFSETQ. This CDR3 has 14 residues. The CDR3 loop reads CASSSLSTTDTQYF. The CDR3 DNA sequence: TGCGCCAGCAGTAGTTTGAGTACCACAGATACGCAGTATTTT.

V usage is TRBV6-5 and J usage is TRBJ2-3, with D perhaps TRBD2 (7 bases). From germline, CDR1 is MNHEY and CDR2 SVGAGI. This CDR3 comprises 15 residues. V was trimmed by 6 bases and J by 0 bases, leaving 13 bases between them. The chain's CDR3 is CASRAAGASTDTQYF. DNA for the CDR3: TGTGCCAGCAGAGCTGCGGGGGCTAGCACAGATACGCAGTATTTT.

The chain combines TRBV28 with TRBJ1-1; 9 bases match TRBD1. V gave up 5 bases and J gave up 5 bases; unmatched junction bases: 6. Germline assignment: CDR1 MDHEN and CDR2 SYDVKM. The length of the CDR3 is 14 residues. CDR3 DNA sequence: TGTGCCAGCAGTCCACAGACAGGGGGAACTGAAGCTTTCTTT. Translation gives CASSPQTGGTEAFF. Variable domain in full (rest from reference TRBV28 and TRBJ1-1): DVKVTQSSRYLVKRTGEKVFLECVQDMDHENMFWYRQDPGLGLRLIYFSYDVKMKEKGDIPEGYSVSREKKERFSLILESASTNQTSMYLCASSPQTGGTEAFFGQGTRLTVV.

The gene calls are TRBV4-1 and TRBJ1-3, with 9 bases that match TRBD1. The germline V gene encodes CDR1 MGHRA and CDR2 YSYEKL. This CDR3 has 16 residues. After removal of 1 base from V and 3 bases from J, the junction contained 4 bases not matched to a gene. CDR3 coding DNA: TGCGCCAGCAGCCAAGCCCCGGACAGGGGTGGAAACACCATATATTTT. It translates to CASSQAPDRGGNTIYF.

The V gene is TRBV9, the J gene TRBJ1-6, with D unresolved. This CDR3 has 16 amino acids. The V and J ends lost 2 bases and 7 bases respectively, with 16 bases between them. The germline CDR1 and CDR2 sequences are SGDLS and YYNGEE. The CDR3 is CASSVLSEQRNSPLHF. In nucleotides, the CDR3 is TGTGCCAGCAGCGTTCTCTCGGAACAGCGAAATTCACCCCTCCACTTT.

V usage is TRBV7-9 and J usage is TRBJ1-3; 7 bases are shared with TRBD1. CDR1 SEHNR and CDR2 FQNEAQ come from the germline V gene (reference sequence). The V segment lost 6 bases and the J segment 0 bases; nucleotides outside the gene matches: 11. The CDR3 loop spans 17 amino acids. The CDR3 DNA follows: TGTGCCAGCAGTCGCCGGGACAGATCCTTCTCTGGAAACACCATATATTTT. It codes for CASSRRDRSFSGNTIYF.

The chain uses TRBV12-5 and TRBJ2-1; D is possibly TRBD2 (7 bases). Trimming removed 0 bases at V and 2 bases at J, with 8 bases between. This CDR3 is 15 amino acids long. Germline values: CDR1 LGHNT, CDR2 FRNRAP. Here the CDR3 DNA reads TGTGCTAGTGGTTTGGTGGGGGGGCCCTACAATGAGCAGTTCTTC. Translated, it gives CASGLVGGPYNEQFF.

The chain recombines TRBV19 with TRBJ2-2; D is possibly TRBD1 (6 bases). Trimming cost V 5 bases and J 2 bases, with 12 bases left between them. The germline V gene has CDR1 LNHDA and CDR2 SQIVND (reference sequence). The length of the CDR3 is 15 residues. The CDR3 nucleotides are TGTGCCAGTAGTCCGACAGGAATTAACACCGGGGAGCTGTTTTTT. Amino acids: CASSPTGINTGELFF.

The chain uses TRBV4-2 and TRBJ2-5, with TRBD1 matching 9 bases. Trimming cost V 1 base and J 0 bases; bases outside gene matches: 3. The CDR3 has 16 residues. CDR1 is LGHNA, CDR2 YNFKEQ, per germline. The CDR3 is CASSQGQGVNQETQYF. CDR3 sequence (DNA): TGTGCCAGCAGCCAAGGACAGGGGGTCAACCAAGAGACCCAGTACTTC.

The chain couples TRBV30 to TRBJ1-3; the D gene is possibly TRBD1 (6 bases). The CDR3 runs 12 residues. CDR1 and CDR2 (germline): GTSNPN, SVGIG (reference sequence). The V gene lost 2 bases and the J gene lost 10 bases, with 12 bases spanning the gap. In DNA, the CDR3 is TGTGCCTGGAGTATGGGACAAGGGACCATATATTTT. It codes for CAWSMGQGTIYF.

The chain combines TRBV5-1 with TRBJ2-7, with 7 bases matching TRBD1. The trim removed 0 bases at V and 3 bases at J, leaving 3 bases unmatched. CDR3 length: 14 amino acids. The germline V gene encodes CDR1 SGHRS and CDR2 YFSETQ. The CDR3: CASSLGQGNYEQYF. In DNA, the CDR3 is TGCGCCAGCAGCTTGGGACAGGGAAACTACGAGCAGTACTTC.

The gene calls are TRBV7-3 and TRBJ1-1, with D uncertain. The CDR3 contains 13 residues. V dropped 3 bases and J dropped 2 bases, with 7 bases sitting between them. Germline-derived CDR1 and CDR2 are SGHTA and FQGTGA. In nucleotides, the CDR3 is TGTGCCAGCAGCTTCGGGCCTAACACTGAAGCTTTCTTT. Amino acid sequence: CASSFGPNTEAFF.